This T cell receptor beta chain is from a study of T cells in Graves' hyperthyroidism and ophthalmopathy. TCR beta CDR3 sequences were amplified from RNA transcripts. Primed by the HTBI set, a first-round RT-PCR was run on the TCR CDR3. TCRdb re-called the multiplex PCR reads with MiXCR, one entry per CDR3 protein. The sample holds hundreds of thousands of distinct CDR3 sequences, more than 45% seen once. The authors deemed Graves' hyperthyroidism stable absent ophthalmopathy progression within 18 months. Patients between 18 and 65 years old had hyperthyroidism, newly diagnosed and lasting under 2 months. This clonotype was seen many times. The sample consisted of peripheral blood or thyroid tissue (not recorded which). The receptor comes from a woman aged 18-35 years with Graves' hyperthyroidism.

For the CDR3, the DNA is TGTGCCAGTAGTCAGCCGTTCTCTGGGGCCAACGTCCTGACTTTC. Residues: CASSQPFSGANVLTF. This rearrangement joins TRBV19 to TRBJ2-6; no definite D call. There are 15 residues in the CDR3. Germline V gene data show CDR1 as LNHDA and CDR2 as SQIVND (reference sequence). The V end was cut by 5 bases, the J end by 0 bases, with 8 bases between.